These 29 T cell receptor beta chains were all obtained from the same sample, sequenced in a study of cytomegalovirus exposure and HLA in healthy donors. PCR used 60 Vbeta primers and 13 Jbeta primers. The data were produced by immunoSEQ multiplex PCR, yet TCRdb's version contains in-frame clones alone and is incomplete. The sample holds about 200,000 clones, approximately 82% seen once. Sequencing used PBMCs. The receptors originated from a male donor in good health and CMV-seronegative.

This chain links TRBV5-4 with TRBJ1-2; TRBD1 agrees at 12 bases. J lost 4 bases, V lost 4 bases, and 5 bases had no gene match. The CDR3 consists of 15 residues. The V gene's germline CDR1 is SGHNT and CDR2 YYREEE (reference sequence). The CDR3 region has the DNA TGTGCCAGCAGCAAGGGACAGGGGGCCTCCTATGGCTACACCTTC. This translates into CASSKGQGASYGYTF.

This clone has more than one count but fewer than ten. The chain combines TRBV18 with TRBJ2-7, with a possible D match to TRBD2 (5 bases). This CDR3 comprises 16 residues. Per the germline V gene, CDR1 is KGHSH and CDR2 is LQKENI. V lost 2 bases to trimming and J lost 0 bases, with 14 bases between them. The DNA for the CDR3 is TGTGCCAGCTCACCAGGAGCAGGACTGGGCTCCTACGAGCAGTACTTC. It specifies CASSPGAGLGSYEQYF. Drawing the rest from reference TRBV18 and TRBJ2-7, the complete variable domain is NAGVMQNPRHLVRRRGQEARLRCSPMKGHSHVYWYRQLPEEGLKFMVYLQKENIIDESGMPKERFSAEFPKEGPSILRIQQVVRGDSAAYFCASSPGAGLGSYEQYFGPGTRLTVT.

The chain combines TRBV6-1 with TRBJ1-5; D is ambiguous. V lost 6 bases to trimming and J lost 3 bases, with 12 bases between them. Germline V lookup: CDR1 MNHNS, CDR2 SASEGT. This CDR3 has 14 amino acids. CDR3 DNA: TGTGCCAGCAGCACCACCAGGTACAATCAGCCCCAGCATTTT. Residues: CASSTTRYNQPQHF.

The V and J genes are TRBV4-1 and TRBJ2-7; 7 bases are shared with TRBD2. J lost 0 bases, V lost 4 bases, and 9 bases had no gene match. The germline gives CDR1 MGHRA, CDR2 YSYEKL. The CDR3 contains 16 residues. The CDR3 coding sequence is TGCGCCAGCAGCCCAGGACCCGGGACTACCTCCTACGAGCAGTACTTC. Translated, it gives CASSPGPGTTSYEQYF.

CDR3 loop: CASSVYGSGSMETQYF. In DNA form, the CDR3 reads TGTGCCAGCAGCGTATATGGTAGCGGGAGTATGGAGACCCAGTACTTC. The rearrangement joins TRBV9 to TRBJ2-5; 9 nucleotides match TRBD2. The J segment lost 5 bases and the V segment lost 1 base, leaving 9 bases of the junction unmatched. Per the germline V gene, CDR1 is SGDLS and CDR2 is YYNGEE. The CDR3 has 16 residues.

The V and J genes are TRBV4-1 and TRBJ2-1, with 13 positions matching TRBD2. Germline CDR1 MGHRA, CDR2 YSYEKL. Trimming removed 4 bases from V and 7 bases from J; junction bases left unmatched: 13. CDR3 length: 18 amino acids. The CDR3 DNA follows: TGCGCCAGCAGCCCAAATAACCCCGGACTAGCGGGAGAAAATGAGCAGTTCTTC. It is translated as CASSPNNPGLAGENEQFF.

The chain uses TRBV4-2 and TRBJ2-7, with TRBD2 matching 8 bases. Looked up from germline, CDR1 is LGHNA and CDR2 is YNFKEQ. The CDR3 is made up of 15 amino acids. The V segment lost 1 base and the J segment 2 bases; nucleotides outside the gene matches: 4. CDR3: CASSQGRAGAYEQYF. CDR3 nucleotide sequence: TGTGCCAGCAGCCAAGGTCGAGCGGGGGCCTACGAGCAGTACTTC.

The sample holds one count of this clone. The chain employs TRBV29-1 and TRBJ2-1, with D possibly TRBD1 on 7 matching bases. Looked up from germline, CDR1 is SQVTM and CDR2 is ANQGSEA. This CDR3 is 13 amino acids long. Trimming took 7 bases from V and 3 from J, leaving 13 bases between them. The DNA of the CDR3 is TGCAGCGCTGCGGGACAGTTCTACAATGAGCAGTTCTTC. The encoded protein is CSAAGQFYNEQFF.

The chain links TRBV19 to TRBJ2-7, with 11 bases identical to TRBD1. The CDR3 is 15 amino acids. With V trimmed by 8 bases and J by 0 bases, 6 bases remained unmatched. Germline assignment: CDR1 LNHDA and CDR2 SQIVND (reference sequence). The CDR3 DNA is TGTGCCAGTTCACCCGGGACAGGGGGCTCCTACGAGCAGTACTTC. It encodes CASSPGTGGSYEQYF.

The chain employs TRBV5-1 and TRBJ2-7; 8 nucleotides agree with TRBD1. CDR1 is SGHRS, CDR2 YFSETQ, per germline. The J segment lost 3 bases and the V segment lost 3 bases, leaving 5 bases of the junction unmatched. The CDR3 spans 14 residues. The CDR3 bases are TGCGCCAGCAGCTCCCCCACAGGGGGCTACGAGCAGTACTTC. Encoded protein: CASSSPTGGYEQYF.

This clone appeared a single time. This rearrangement joins TRBV6-5 to TRBJ2-1, with 10 positions matching TRBD2. V gave up 0 bases and J gave up 5 bases; unmatched junction bases: 4. Per the germline V gene, CDR1 is MNHEY and CDR2 is SVGAGI. The CDR3 contains 16 residues. The DNA for the CDR3 is TGTGCCAGCAGTTACTCACTAGCGGGAATCAACAATGAGCAGTTCTTC. The encoded protein is CASSYSLAGINNEQFF.

There are a few counts of this clone. The chain has TRBV5-1 and TRBJ2-1, with D perhaps matching TRBD2 (6 bases). Germline assignment: CDR1 SGHRS and CDR2 YFSETQ. The CDR3 has 16 amino acids. V lost 0 bases and J 7 bases, leaving 17 bases between the germline ends. The CDR3 DNA sequence: TGCGCCAGCAGCTTGGCCGAGGAGGGACCGAAGAATGAGCAGTTCTTC. This encodes CASSLAEEGPKNEQFF. Combining the CDR3 with reference TRBV5-1 and TRBJ2-1 gives the whole variable domain KAGVTQTPRYLIKTRGQQVTLSCSPISGHRSVSWYQQTPGQGLQFLFEYFSETQRNKGNFPGRFSGRQFSNSRSEMNVSTLELGDSALYLCASSLAEEGPKNEQFFGPGTRLTVL.

DNA for the CDR3: TGTGCCAGCTCTAGCCTGGCGGCCACAGATACGCAGTATTTT. Protein: CASSSLAATDTQYF. The V call is TRBV18, the J call TRBJ2-3; unclear D gene. V was pared by 6 bases and J by 2 bases, with 12 bases between. Germline-derived CDR1 and CDR2 are KGHSH and LQKENI. The CDR3 covers 14 residues.

The chain links TRBV25-1 to TRBJ2-1; TRBD2 aligns across 8 bases. The CDR3 has 14 residues. Germline loops: CDR1 MGHDK, CDR2 SYGVNS. The trim removed 5 bases at V and 3 bases at J, leaving 3 bases unmatched. This chain's CDR3 is CASSRGGGYNEQFF. The CDR3 DNA reads TGTGCCAGCAGTCGGGGGGGTGGCTACAATGAGCAGTTCTTC.

Turning to this clone: A read error may produce the germline difference seen at one junction end. The genes are TRBV7-7 and TRBJ2-1; weak D call: TRBD1 (6 bases). CDR3 size: 18 residues. Looked up from germline, CDR1 is SSHAT and CDR2 is FNYEAQ (reference sequence). The CDR3 spells CASSLAPGREGAYNEQFF. The CDR3, as DNA: TGTGCTAGCAGCTTAGCGCCGGGGAGAGAGGGGGCCTACAATGAGCAGTTCTTC. Complete variable domain (other parts from reference TRBV7-7 and TRBJ2-1): GAGVSQSPRYKVTKRGQDVTLRCDPISSHATLYWYQQALGQGPEFLTYFNYEAQPDKSGLPSDRFSAERPEGSISTLTIQRTEQRDSAMYRCASSLAPGREGAYNEQFFGPGTRLTVL.

The V and J genes are TRBV11-2 and TRBJ2-1; 8 bases align to TRBD1. CDR1 is SGHAT and CDR2 is FQNNGV in the germline V gene. The CDR3 loop spans 14 amino acids. V gave up 5 bases and J gave up 2 bases; unmatched junction bases: 2. This CDR3 reads CASSIQGAYNEQFF. CDR3 bases: TGTGCCAGCAGCATACAGGGGGCCTACAATGAGCAGTTCTTC.

The CDR3 coding sequence is TGTGCCAGCAGCGAGGGGACAGGCCTTTTTGAAGCTTTCTTT. Protein: CASSEGTGLFEAFF. The genes are TRBV7-3 and TRBJ1-1; TRBD1 matches at 8 bases. Trimming removed 5 bases from V and 7 bases from J; junction bases left unmatched: 9. The CDR3 loop spans 14 amino acids. Per germline, CDR1 SGHTA and CDR2 FQGTGA.

This chain uses TRBV29-1 with TRBJ1-2; D uncertain. The CDR3 extends over 12 amino acids. V was cut by 7 bases and J by 4 bases, with 13 bases left in between. Germline CDR1 reads SQVTM; CDR2 reads ANQGSEA. The CDR3 nucleotides read TGCAGCGGGAATACAGAACCCTATGGCTACACCTTC. The encoded protein is CSGNTEPYGYTF. The variable domain in full, completed from reference TRBV29-1 and TRBJ1-2, reads SAVISQKPSRDICQRGTSLTIQCQVDSQVTMMFWYRQQPGQSLTLIATANQGSEATYESGFVIDKFPISRPNLTFSTLTVSNMSPEDSSIYLCSGNTEPYGYTFGSGTRLTVV.

This chain uses TRBV6-1 with TRBJ1-6, with TRBD1 matching over 7 bases. This CDR3 has 14 residues. With 4 bases clipped from V and 10 bases from J, the junction kept 7 bases outside the gene matches. The germline CDR1 and CDR2 sequences are MNHNS and SASEGT. In DNA, the CDR3 is TGTGCCAGCAGTGTGGTTGAGGGGGCGTCACCCCTCCACTTT. It translates to CASSVVEGASPLHF.

This rearrangement joins TRBV18 to TRBJ2-7; D is perhaps TRBD2 (6 bases). CDR3 size: 13 residues. Trimming removed 3 bases from V and 2 bases from J, with 8 bases in between. Germline V gene sequence: CDR1 KGHSH, CDR2 LQKENI. CDR3 amino acids: CASSPPGAYEQYF. In nucleotides, the CDR3 is TGTGCCAGCTCACCGCCGGGAGCCTACGAGCAGTACTTC.

The gene calls are TRBV9 and TRBJ1-2, with D possibly matching TRBD1 (6 bases). The germline V gene has CDR1 SGDLS and CDR2 YYNGEE. The V and J ends lost 4 bases and 5 bases respectively, with 12 bases between them. The CDR3 runs to 13 residues. As DNA, the CDR3 is TGTGCCAGCAGCACGACAGGTAGATATGGCTACACCTTC. This translates into CASSTTGRYGYTF.

This chain joins TRBV9 and TRBJ1-2, with D unclear. The V and J ends lost 4 bases and 2 bases respectively, with 9 bases between them. The CDR3 loop spans 13 amino acids. From germline, CDR1 is SGDLS and CDR2 YYNGEE. CDR3 sequence: CASSPDLNYGYTF. CDR3 nucleotides: TGTGCCAGCAGCCCCGACTTGAACTATGGCTACACCTTC.

The gene calls are TRBV27 and TRBJ2-5; a possible D gene is TRBD1 (6 bases). The CDR3 has 17 amino acids. V was clipped by 3 bases and J by 4 bases, with 21 bases between them. Germline CDR1 MNHEY, CDR2 SMNVEV (reference sequence). The chain's CDR3 is CASSFTGPTGFGETQYF. CDR3 in DNA: TGTGCCAGCAGTTTTACGGGACCCACAGGGTTCGGAGAGACCCAGTACTTC.

The chain links TRBV27 to TRBJ1-5, with D possibly TRBD1 on 5 matching bases. V was shortened by 2 bases and J by 1 base, with 6 bases between the two germline ends. The CDR3 contains 14 residues. CDR1 MNHEY and CDR2 SMNVEV come from the germline V gene (reference sequence). The DNA for the CDR3 is TGTGCCAGCAGTTTACAGGGCAGCAATCAGCCCCAGCATTTT. Translated, it gives CASSLQGSNQPQHF.

The chain combines TRBV21-1 with TRBJ1-1. TRBV21-1 is classified as a pseudogene. The CDR3 length is 16 residues. The DNA for the CDR3 is TGTGCCAGCAGCAAAGATGGTCCGGGGAGGGCCACTGAAGCTTTCTTT. Its protein product is CASSKDGPGRATEAFF.

The chain uses TRBV6-6 and TRBJ2-1, with no clear D. The CDR3 spans 15 residues. Germline CDR1 is MNHNY and CDR2 is SVGAGI (reference sequence). The ends were cut back, 1 base at V and 10 bases at J, with 17 bases in the middle. DNA for the CDR3: TGTGCCAGCAGTTACTTCGACTCCAGCGCCGGGGAGCAGTTCTTC. Translated, it gives CASSYFDSSAGEQFF.

This clone was seen only a few times. The rearrangement links TRBV4-2 to TRBJ1-4, with D perhaps matching TRBD1 (6 bases). Germline loops: CDR1 LGHNA, CDR2 YNFKEQ. Trimming pared 0 bases from V and 5 bases from J, leaving 10 bases between. This CDR3 region has 15 residues. CDR3 sequence reads: CASSQDPGQNEKLFF. The CDR3 DNA sequence: TGTGCCAGCAGCCAAGACCCCGGACAGAATGAAAAACTGTTTTTT.

The chain recombines TRBV2 with TRBJ2-3, with 9 positions matching TRBD2. Germline CDR1 is SNHLY and CDR2 is FYNNEI. CDR3 length: 15 residues. The junction had 10 bases not matched to a gene; V was cut back by 6 bases and J by 6 bases. The CDR3 DNA is TGTGCCAGCAGCTCTAGCGGGATTACCGGGGATACGCAGTATTTT. Its protein is CASSSSGITGDTQYF.

V usage is TRBV2 and J usage is TRBJ2-6; 11 bases align to TRBD2. J was trimmed by 3 bases and V by 8 bases; bases with no gene match: 12. In germline, CDR1 is SNHLY, CDR2 FYNNEI. The length of the CDR3 is 18 residues. This CDR3 reads CASGTSGRRLSGANVLTF. CDR3 sequence (DNA): TGTGCCAGCGGAACTAGCGGGAGAAGATTAAGTGGGGCCAACGTCCTGACTTTC.